The 30 T cell receptor beta chains in this list originate from one sample, sequenced in a study of technical replicates of blood from a handful of donors. The assay was immunoSEQ multiplex PCR, and TCRdb's table has in-frame clones only and misses some. Here the sample spans some 84,000 clones, around nine tenths being singletons. The material sequenced was T cells isolated from PBMCs. All receptors derive from a human donor in good health.

The chain couples TRBV4-2 to TRBJ2-7; D may be TRBD2 (7 bases). Looked up from germline, CDR1 is LGHNA and CDR2 is YNFKEQ. V lost 1 base to trimming and J lost 9 bases, with 22 bases between them. The CDR3 length is 16 residues. Written as DNA, the CDR3 is TGTGCCAGCAGCCAAGGGGGGGGCATTGGACACCCGGGGCAGTACTTC. Protein sequence: CASSQGGGIGHPGQYF.

The rearrangement links TRBV2 to TRBJ1-2, with unresolved D. The CDR3 is 13 residues long. V lost 8 bases and J lost 2, with 12 bases in between. The germline V gene has CDR1 SNHLY and CDR2 FYNNEI. The CDR3 region is CASGEDGNYGYTF. CDR3 bases: TGTGCCAGCGGGGAGGACGGGAACTATGGCTACACCTTC. Full variable domain (remainder filled in from reference TRBV2 and TRBJ1-2): EPEVTQTPSHQVTQMGQEVILRCVPISNHLYFYWYRQILGQKVEFLVSFYNNEISEKSEIFDDQFSVERPDGSNFTLKIRSTKLEDSAMYFCASGEDGNYGYTFGSGTRLTVV.

The chain links TRBV10-1 to TRBJ2-7; 9 bases are shared with TRBD2. Germline V gives CDR1 WNHNN, CDR2 SYGVQD (reference sequence). The CDR3 contains 16 residues. The V gene end was trimmed by 5 bases and the J gene end by 4 bases; junction bases not matched to a gene: 12. CDR3 nucleotides: TGCGCCAGCAGTCCTGGGAGTCGGCGGGAGGGTTACGAGCAGTACTTC. It translates to CASSPGSRREGYEQYF.

The gene calls are TRBV6-5 and TRBJ1-6; D not certain. Trimming shortened V by 8 bases and J by 9 bases, and 14 bases separated the two germline ends. Germline-derived CDR1 and CDR2 are MNHEY and SVGAGI. The CDR3 runs 13 residues. Here the CDR3 reads CASRPSQVSPLHF. DNA of the CDR3: TGTGCCAGCCGTCCCTCTCAGGTTTCACCCCTCCACTTT.

This sequence joins TRBV5-4 and TRBJ2-4, with TRBD1 identical over 12 bases. Germline V gives CDR1 SGHNT, CDR2 YYREEE (reference sequence). The CDR3 sequence is 14 residues long. The V segment lost 4 bases and the J segment 7 bases; nucleotides outside the gene matches: 3. The CDR3 region has the DNA TGTGCCAGCAGCCCCGGGACAGGGGGCAACATTCAGTACTTC. Its translation is CASSPGTGGNIQYF.

The rearrangement links TRBV11-3 to TRBJ2-7, with D perhaps TRBD1 (6 bases). V dropped 0 bases and J dropped 2 bases, with 11 bases sitting between them. The CDR3 runs to 15 residues. CDR1 SGHNT and CDR2 YENEEA come from the germline V gene. CDR3 nucleotides: TGTGCCAGCAGCTTAGAACAGGGCGGGCCCTACGAGCAGTACTTC. This sequence encodes CASSLEQGGPYEQYF.

The chain uses TRBV27 and TRBJ1-1; perhaps TRBD1 as D (5 bases). Germline CDR1 is MNHEY and CDR2 is SMNVEV (reference sequence). The germline V and J ends were trimmed by 3 bases and 0 bases, with 11 bases remaining between them. The CDR3 spans 15 residues. Here the CDR3 DNA reads TGTGCCAGCAGTTTGGCGGGACCGCTGAACACTGAAGCTTTCTTT. It yields the protein CASSLAGPLNTEAFF.

The V and J genes are TRBV28 and TRBJ2-1; D is unclear. Germline V gene sequence: CDR1 MDHEN, CDR2 SYDVKM. CDR3 length equals 13 residues. Trimming took off 5 bases at V and 9 bases at J, with 14 bases between the two ends. The CDR3 DNA sequence: TGTGCCAGCAGTCAATATAAACTCGGTGAGCAGTTCTTC. Translated, it gives CASSQYKLGEQFF.

The chain has TRBV21-1 and TRBJ2-3; the tabulated D call, TRBD2, remains unverified against the DNA. TRBV21-1 is described as a pseudogene. This CDR3 comprises 13 residues. The DNA for the CDR3 is TGTGCCAGCTCGGGGGAAAGCACAGATACGCAGTATTTT. Amino acid sequence: CASSGESTDTQYF.

This rearrangement joins TRBV6-5 to TRBJ2-7; 9 bases align to TRBD2. The CDR3 is made up of 14 amino acids. Looked up from germline, CDR1 is MNHEY and CDR2 is SVGAGI. V lost 6 bases, J lost 3 bases, and 6 bases stayed unmatched. This CDR3 is CASSRLADYYEQYF. The CDR3 nucleotides are TGTGCCAGCAGCAGACTAGCGGACTACTACGAGCAGTACTTC.

The V and J genes are TRBV5-8 and TRBJ2-1, with a tentative D call TRBD2 (6 bases). CDR1 is SGHTS and CDR2 is YDEGEE in the germline V gene. V shed 4 bases and J shed 8 bases, with 22 bases lying between them. The CDR3 is made up of 16 amino acids. CDR3 region: CASSLDGTAGNDEQFF. The CDR3 DNA reads TGTGCCAGCAGCCTTGACGGAACCGCGGGAAACGATGAGCAGTTCTTC. The full variable domain, rest sourced from reference TRBV5-8 and TRBJ2-1, is EAGVTQSPTHLIKTRGQQATLRCSPISGHTSVYWYQQALGLGLQFLLWYDEGEERNRGNFPPRFSGRQFPNYSSELNVNALELEDSALYLCASSLDGTAGNDEQFFGPGTRLTVL.

The chain uses TRBV4-3 and TRBJ2-1; TRBD1 is a possible D gene (6 bases). Germline loops: CDR1 LGHNA, CDR2 YSLEER. The CDR3 is made up of 15 amino acids. With 4 bases removed from V and 8 bases from J, the gap between germline ends came to 18 bases. This chain's CDR3 is CASSPRGLRLDEQFF. In DNA, the CDR3 is TGCGCCAGCAGCCCCAGGGGCCTTAGGTTGGATGAGCAGTTCTTC.

The chain carries TRBV5-1 and TRBJ2-7, with D tentatively TRBD2 (6 bases). Trimming removed 0 bases from V and 3 bases from J, with 13 bases in between. This CDR3 is built from 15 residues. Germline V gives CDR1 SGHRS, CDR2 YFSETQ. The CDR3 reads CASSLVTEGIYEQYF. CDR3 DNA sequence: TGCGCCAGCAGCTTGGTGACGGAGGGAATCTACGAGCAGTACTTC.

In its sample, this clone was seen a few times. This chain connects TRBV30 to TRBJ2-1; TRBD2 aligns across 15 bases. V lost 3 bases and J lost 7; bases outside the gene matches: 13. Germline CDR1 is GTSNPN and CDR2 is SVGIG (reference sequence). CDR3 length equals 18 residues. CDR3 region: CAWSGWTSGRAVENEQFF. The DNA for the CDR3 is TGTGCCTGGAGCGGTTGGACTAGCGGGAGGGCCGTTGAAAATGAGCAGTTCTTC.

The chain combines TRBV7-3 with TRBJ2-1; TRBD2 aligns across 7 bases. Germline loops: CDR1 SGHTA, CDR2 FQGTGA. The CDR3 is 14 amino acids. Unmatched junction bases numbered 9, after V lost 4 bases and J lost 9 bases. CDR3 sequence: CASSSPLASGEQFF. The CDR3 DNA reads as TGTGCCAGCAGCTCTCCCCTGGCTAGCGGTGAGCAGTTCTTC.

This rearrangement joins TRBV9 to TRBJ2-7, with 13 bases matching TRBD2. Trimming at V came to 3 bases and at J to 0 bases, leaving 3 bases not matched to a gene. Germline values: CDR1 SGDLS, CDR2 YYNGEE. The CDR3 consists of 16 residues. The CDR3 reads CASSAGLAGDSYEQYF. DNA for the CDR3: TGTGCCAGCAGCGCCGGACTAGCGGGGGACTCCTACGAGCAGTACTTC.

CDR3 sequence (DNA): TGTGCCAGCATGCGGGGAGCTGGGGCCAACGTCCTGACTTTC. Encoded protein: CASMRGAGANVLTF. The chain is built from TRBV6-6 and TRBJ2-6, with a tentative D call TRBD2 (6 bases). CDR1 MNHNY and CDR2 SVGAGI come from the germline V gene (reference sequence). CDR3 length equals 14 residues. With 7 bases removed from V and 2 bases from J, the gap between germline ends came to 9 bases.

The chain recombines TRBV7-9 with TRBJ2-1, with D maybe TRBD1 (6 bases). V was cut by 3 bases and J by 7 bases, with 16 bases left in between. The CDR3 runs 15 residues. In germline, CDR1 is SEHNR, CDR2 FQNEAQ (reference sequence). In DNA form, the CDR3 reads TGTGCCAGCAGCTTTAGTAAGGGGGTTGATAATGAGCAGTTCTTC. Translating it yields CASSFSKGVDNEQFF.

V usage is TRBV7-9 and J usage is TRBJ2-7; 10 nucleotides align to TRBD1. CDR1 is SEHNR, CDR2 FQNEAQ, per germline (reference sequence). Trimming removed 3 bases from V and 3 bases from J; junction bases left unmatched: 2. The CDR3 consists of 14 residues. In DNA, the CDR3 is TGTGCCAGCAGCTTGACAGGGGGCAACTACGAGCAGTACTTC. It codes for CASSLTGGNYEQYF.

This chain links TRBV12-5 with TRBJ2-2, with TRBD1 identical over 10 bases. CDR3 length equals 19 residues. After removal of 5 bases from V and 4 bases from J, the junction contained 16 bases not matched to a gene. Per the germline V gene, CDR1 is LGHNT and CDR2 is FRNRAP. CDR3 bases: TGTGCTAGTGGTCCCGGGAAGGCCGGGACAGGGGAGAGCACCGGGGAGCTGTTTTTT. Residues: CASGPGKAGTGESTGELFF. Full variable domain (rest looked up from reference TRBV12-5 and TRBJ2-2): DARVTQTPRHKVTEMGQEVTMRCQPILGHNTVFWYRQTMMQGLELLAYFRNRAPLDDSGMPKDRFSAEMPDATLATLKIQPSEPRDSAVYFCASGPGKAGTGESTGELFFGEGSRLTVL.

This clone has just a few counts. The chain uses TRBV19 and TRBJ2-2; no firm D call. CDR3 length equals 13 residues. Trimming shortened V by 4 bases and J by 5 bases, and 8 bases separated the two germline ends. Germline V gives CDR1 LNHDA, CDR2 SQIVND (reference sequence). The CDR3: CASSTGQTGELFF. CDR3 bases: TGTGCCAGTAGTACTGGCCAAACCGGGGAGCTGTTTTTT.

This clone was seen only once. Other DNA sequences in the sample encode the same CDR3. The chain carries TRBV5-1 and TRBJ2-7; TRBD1 might be the D (5 bases). Germline V lookup: CDR1 SGHRS, CDR2 YFSETQ. V was cut by 2 bases and J by 2 bases, with 8 bases left in between. The CDR3 contains 13 residues. In nucleotides, the CDR3 is TGCGCCAGCAGCTTAGACAGAACCTACGAGCAGTACTTC. Its translation is CASSLDRTYEQYF.

This chain connects TRBV11-3 to TRBJ2-2; D call uncertain. The CDR3 sequence is 16 residues long. V lost 3 bases and J lost 3, with 14 bases in between. Germline V gives CDR1 SGHNT, CDR2 YENEEA. CDR3 nucleotide sequence: TGTGCCAGCAGCTTCGGATATACCGCGGACACCGGGGAGCTGTTTTTT. Translation: CASSFGYTADTGELFF.

The CDR3 DNA follows: TGTGCCAGCAGTGACTTGTTTGGGACAATTAGCAATCAGCCCCAGCATTTT. Amino acid sequence: CASSDLFGTISNQPQHF. The chain uses TRBV6-1 and TRBJ1-5, with D tentatively TRBD1 (6 bases). The CDR3 is 17 residues long. V was cut by 3 bases and J by 0 bases, with 15 bases left in between. Germline V gene data show CDR1 as MNHNS and CDR2 as SASEGT.

V is TRBV5-5 and J is TRBJ1-2, with D hard to call. The V and J ends lost 3 bases and 2 bases respectively, with 11 bases between them. Germline V gene sequence: CDR1 SGHKS, CDR2 YYEKEE (reference sequence). The CDR3 extends over 14 amino acids. CDR3 DNA: TGTGCCAGCAGCTCTGAACCGGGGAACTATGGCTACACCTTC. Translated, it gives CASSSEPGNYGYTF.

This clone was detected only a few times. As DNA, the CDR3 is TGTGCCTGGAGTGTAATGAGTACTGAAGCTTTCTTT. This gives the protein CAWSVMSTEAFF. J is TRBJ1-1 and V is TRBV30; D is undetermined. V was cut by 0 bases and J by 5 bases, with 7 bases left in between. The germline gives CDR1 GTSNPN, CDR2 SVGIG (reference sequence). The CDR3 has 12 amino acids.

V usage is TRBV11-2 and J usage is TRBJ2-7, with a tentative D call TRBD1 (5 bases). Trimming took off 0 bases at V and 2 bases at J, with 8 bases between the two ends. The germline CDR1 and CDR2 sequences are SGHAT and FQNNGV. The CDR3 sequence is 14 residues long. CDR3 protein: CASSLDTDTYEQYF. In DNA, the CDR3 is TGTGCCAGCAGCTTAGATACGGACACCTACGAGCAGTACTTC.

V gene TRBV10-3 combines with J gene TRBJ2-1, with TRBD2 matching 9 bases. CDR3 size: 13 residues. Per the germline V gene, CDR1 is ENHRY and CDR2 is SYGVKD. Germline trimming cut 4 bases from V and 8 bases from J; bases unmatched to any gene: 3. CDR3 sequence reads: CAISGTSVDEQFF. The DNA for the CDR3 is TGTGCCATCAGTGGGACTAGCGTCGATGAGCAGTTCTTC.

V is TRBV5-1 and J is TRBJ1-5, with 8 bases identical to TRBD1. V lost 2 bases and J lost 0; bases outside the gene matches: 4. From germline, CDR1 is SGHRS and CDR2 YFSETQ. The CDR3 spans 16 residues. CDR3 sequence (DNA): TGCGCCAGCAGCTTCGGGACAGGTAATAGCAATCAGCCCCAGCATTTT. It specifies CASSFGTGNSNQPQHF. Looking up the rest from reference TRBV5-1 and TRBJ1-5 gives the full variable domain: KAGVTQTPRYLIKTRGQQVTLSCSPISGHRSVSWYQQTPGQGLQFLFEYFSETQRNKGNFPGRFSGRQFSNSRSEMNVSTLELGDSALYLCASSFGTGNSNQPQHFGDGTRLSIL.

With regard to this clone: Within the sample, other DNA sequences also encode this same CDR3. J is TRBJ2-7 and V is TRBV11-2, with D unresolved. Germline V gene sequence: CDR1 SGHAT, CDR2 FQNNGV. There are 12 residues in the CDR3. Trimming removed 1 base at V and 3 bases at J, with 4 bases between. CDR3 protein: CASSLGSYEQYF. CDR3 nucleotide sequence: TGTGCCAGCAGCTTAGGGAGCTACGAGCAGTACTTC. Filled out from reference TRBV11-2 and TRBJ2-7, the complete variable domain reads EAGVAQSPRYKIIEKRQSVAFWCNPISGHATLYWYQQILGQGPKLLIQFQNNGVVDDSQLPKDRFSAERLKGVDSTLKIQPAKLEDSAVYLCASSLGSYEQYFGPGTRLTVT.